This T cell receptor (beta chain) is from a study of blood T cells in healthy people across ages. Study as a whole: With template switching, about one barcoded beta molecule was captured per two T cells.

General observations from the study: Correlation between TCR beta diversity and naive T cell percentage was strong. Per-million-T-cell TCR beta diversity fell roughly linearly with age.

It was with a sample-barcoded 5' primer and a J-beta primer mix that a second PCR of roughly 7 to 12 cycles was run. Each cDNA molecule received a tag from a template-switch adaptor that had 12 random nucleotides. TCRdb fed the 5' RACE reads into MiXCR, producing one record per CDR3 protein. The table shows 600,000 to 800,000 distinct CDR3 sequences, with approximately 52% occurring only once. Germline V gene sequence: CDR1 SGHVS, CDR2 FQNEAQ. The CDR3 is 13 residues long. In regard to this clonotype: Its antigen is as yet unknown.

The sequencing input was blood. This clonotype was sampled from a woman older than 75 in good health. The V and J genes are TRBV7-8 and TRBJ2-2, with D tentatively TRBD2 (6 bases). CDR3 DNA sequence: TGTACTTGCGGCGGGGAAAACACCGGGGAGCTGTTTTTT. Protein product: CTCGGENTGELFF.